This TCR beta chain was sequenced in a study of OX40 agonist ivuxolimab in advanced cancers. Looking at the study overall: Patients received the agonistic anti-OX40 (CD134) antibody ivuxolimab. Around 40% of patients had received prior checkpoint inhibitor therapy.

Libraries were prepared by immunoSEQ multiplex PCR; TCRdb keeps only in-frame clonotypes and omits some of them. The sample lists tens of thousands of clones, about 87% seen once, with about 1.6% in the top ten. As for this clone: Its cognate antigen is unknown.

Study-level points and caveats: Among T cells, CD8+ cells averaged more expanded clones than CD4+ cells.

This CDR3 region has 14 residues. From germline, CDR1 is SNHLY and CDR2 FYNNEI. V was pared by 4 bases and J by 3 bases, with 12 bases between. Anyone with autoimmune disease history or systemic immunosuppression was excluded. The chain couples TRBV2 to TRBJ1-1; no reliable D call. Here the sequenced sample was CD4+ or CD8+ T cells sorted from blood, taken in a trial of the OX40 agonist ivuxolimab. The receptor's source is an adult with an advanced solid tumor such as melanoma, head and neck, liver or kidney cancer. In DNA form, the CDR3 reads TGTGCCAGCAGTGGATGGGCTCGCGACACTGAAGCTTTCTTT. Translating gives CASSGWARDTEAFF.